This TCR beta chain was found in a study of T-cell memory formation after mild COVID-19. Trimming shortened V by 7 bases and J by 1 base, and 7 bases separated the two germline ends. This CDR3 comprises 12 residues. CDR1 and CDR2 (germline): LNHDA, SQIVND (reference sequence). Findings of the study overall: Second-wave clones with a day 37 peak had unconfirmed SARS-CoV-2 specificity.

A remark on this clonotype: The target antigen is unknown.

TCRdb reprocessed the 5' RACE reads with MiXCR, giving one entry per CDR3 protein. The table has about 190,000 distinct CDR3 sequences, roughly a tenth seen once. The genes are TRBV19 and TRBJ1-1; D ambiguous. This clonotype originated in a man aged 18 to 30 who had mild COVID-19 (a few samples of this study predate the infection). Cell type and time point are not known. Sequenced: PBMCs or a T cell subset sorted from them (not recorded which). CDR3 DNA: TGTGCCAGTAAGCAGTCGAACACTGAAGCTTTCTTT. As protein: CASKQSNTEAFF.